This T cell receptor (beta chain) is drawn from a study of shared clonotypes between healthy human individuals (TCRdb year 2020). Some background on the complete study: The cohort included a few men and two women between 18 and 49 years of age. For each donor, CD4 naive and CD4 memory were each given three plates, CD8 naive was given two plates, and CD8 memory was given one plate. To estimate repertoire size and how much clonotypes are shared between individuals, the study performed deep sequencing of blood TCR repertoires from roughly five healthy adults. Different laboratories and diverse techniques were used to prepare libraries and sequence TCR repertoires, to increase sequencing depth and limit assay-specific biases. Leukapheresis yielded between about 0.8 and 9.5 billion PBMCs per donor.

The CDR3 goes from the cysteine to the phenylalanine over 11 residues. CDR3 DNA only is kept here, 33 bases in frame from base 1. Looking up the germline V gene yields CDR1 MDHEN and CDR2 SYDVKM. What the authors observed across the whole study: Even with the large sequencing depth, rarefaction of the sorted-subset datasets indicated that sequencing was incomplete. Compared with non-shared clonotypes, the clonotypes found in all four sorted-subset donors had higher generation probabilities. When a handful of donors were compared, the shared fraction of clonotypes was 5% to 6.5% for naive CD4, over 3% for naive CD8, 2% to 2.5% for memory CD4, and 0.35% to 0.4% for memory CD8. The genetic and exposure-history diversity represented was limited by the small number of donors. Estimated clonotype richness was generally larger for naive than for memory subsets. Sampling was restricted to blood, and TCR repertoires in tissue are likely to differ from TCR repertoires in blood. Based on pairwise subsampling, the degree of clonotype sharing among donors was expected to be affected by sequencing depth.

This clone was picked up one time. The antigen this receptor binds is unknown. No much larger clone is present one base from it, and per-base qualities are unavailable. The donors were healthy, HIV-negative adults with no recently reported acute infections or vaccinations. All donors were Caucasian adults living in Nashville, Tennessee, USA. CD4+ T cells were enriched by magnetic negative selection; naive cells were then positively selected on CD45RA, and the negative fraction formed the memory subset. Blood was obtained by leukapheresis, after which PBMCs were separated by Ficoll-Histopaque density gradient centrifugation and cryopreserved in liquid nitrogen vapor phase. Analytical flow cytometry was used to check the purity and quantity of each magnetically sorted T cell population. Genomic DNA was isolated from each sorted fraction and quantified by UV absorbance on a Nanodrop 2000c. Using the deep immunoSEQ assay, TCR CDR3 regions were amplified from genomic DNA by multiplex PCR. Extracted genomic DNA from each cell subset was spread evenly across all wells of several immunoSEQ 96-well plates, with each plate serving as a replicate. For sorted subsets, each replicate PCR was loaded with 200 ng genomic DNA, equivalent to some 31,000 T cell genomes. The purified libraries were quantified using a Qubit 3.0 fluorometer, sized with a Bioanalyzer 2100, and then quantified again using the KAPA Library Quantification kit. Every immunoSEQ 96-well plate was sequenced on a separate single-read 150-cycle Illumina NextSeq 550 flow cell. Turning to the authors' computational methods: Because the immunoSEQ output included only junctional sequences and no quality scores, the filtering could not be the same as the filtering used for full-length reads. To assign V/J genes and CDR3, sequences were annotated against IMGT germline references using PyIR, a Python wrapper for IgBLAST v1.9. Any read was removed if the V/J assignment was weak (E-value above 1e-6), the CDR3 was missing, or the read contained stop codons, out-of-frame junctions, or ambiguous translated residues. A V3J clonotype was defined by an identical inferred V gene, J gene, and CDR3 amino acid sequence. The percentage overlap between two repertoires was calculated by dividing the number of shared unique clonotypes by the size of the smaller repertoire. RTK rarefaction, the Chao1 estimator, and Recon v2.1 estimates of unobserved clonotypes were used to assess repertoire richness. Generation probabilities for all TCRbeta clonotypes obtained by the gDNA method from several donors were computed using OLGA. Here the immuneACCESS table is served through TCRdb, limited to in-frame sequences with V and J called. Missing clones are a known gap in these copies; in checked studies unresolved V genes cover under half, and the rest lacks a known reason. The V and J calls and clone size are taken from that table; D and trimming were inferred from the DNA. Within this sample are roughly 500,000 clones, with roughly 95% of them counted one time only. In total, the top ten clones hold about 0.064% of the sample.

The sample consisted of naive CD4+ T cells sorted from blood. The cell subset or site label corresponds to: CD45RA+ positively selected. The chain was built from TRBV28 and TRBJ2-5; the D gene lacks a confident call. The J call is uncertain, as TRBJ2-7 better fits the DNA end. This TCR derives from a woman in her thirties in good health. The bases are TGTGCCAGCAGTTGGAGCTACGAGCAGTACTTC. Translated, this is CASSWSYEQYF.